This T cell receptor (beta chain) was retrieved from a study of sequential checkpoint blockade in melanoma. Germline values: CDR1 LNHDA, CDR2 SQIVND (reference sequence). This CDR3 has 14 amino acids. The germline V and J ends were trimmed by 4 bases and 5 bases, with 13 bases remaining between them. Remarks on this clone: Its target is not known.

The treatment here: randomized to nivolumab then ipilimumab (arm A) or the reverse (arm B). Study-wide results and caveats: PD-L1 staining and CD8+ counts, not mutational load, tracked tumor T-cell clonality.

This table comes from immunoSEQ multiplex PCR, and its TCRdb copy is limited to in-frame clones, with some not included. The sample lists roughly 9,200 clones, 20% to 25% seen once, with approximately 11% in the top ten. This sample comprised tumor tissue (inferred from file names), obtained from a patient given nivolumab and ipilimumab in sequence. This sequence originates from a human donor with melanoma. This chain uses TRBV19 with TRBJ2-3; a possible D gene is TRBD2 (5 bases). CDR3 amino acids: CASSNPLRGDTQYF. The CDR3 nucleotides are TGTGCCAGTAGTAACCCACTTCGGGGAGATACGCAGTATTTT.